The clone carrying this T cell receptor (beta chain) was detected once. V was pared by 4 bases and J by 4 bases, with 7 bases of the junction left unmatched. Per germline, CDR1 SGHRS and CDR2 YFSETQ. This CDR3 spans 14 amino acids. The record originates from a study of blood T cell repertoires in COVID-19. Sequencing was performed with immunoSEQ multiplex PCR; in TCRdb, only in-frame clones are kept and a portion is missing. Altogether approximately 97,000 clones are present, 80% to 90% being singletons, with the ten largest covering around 20%. This receptor was obtained from a woman of 80 years or more with acute or convalescent COVID-19. The sample comprised peripheral blood. V and J are TRBV5-1 and TRBJ1-2; TRBD1 agrees at 7 bases. CDR3 bases: TGCGCCAGCAGCCAACCGGGACAGATCTATGGCTACACCTTC. Translated: CASSQPGQIYGYTF. The entire variable domain, with the rest obtained from reference TRBV5-1 and TRBJ1-2, is as follows: KAGVTQTPRYLIKTRGQQVTLSCSPISGHRSVSWYQQTPGQGLQFLFEYFSETQRNKGNFPGRFSGRQFSNSRSEMNVSTLELGDSALYLCASSQPGQIYGYTFGSGTRLTVV.